The 14 T cell receptor beta chains given below trace back to one sample, sequenced in a study of cytomegalovirus exposure and HLA in healthy donors. The PCR had 60 Vbeta and 13 Jbeta primers. Produced via immunoSEQ multiplex PCR; TCRdb's table is partial and in-frame only. The sample records under 150,000 clones, about four fifths being singletons. Material for sequencing was PBMCs. The receptors originated from a middle-aged woman in good health and CMV-seronegative.

The chain links TRBV19 to TRBJ2-1, with 8 bases identical to TRBD1. Germline CDR1 is LNHDA and CDR2 is SQIVND (reference sequence). V shed 10 bases, J shed 3 bases, and the junction held 20 bases outside the gene matches. The CDR3 has 18 residues. The CDR3 DNA is TGTGCCACCGCGGTGACTAAAATCGACAGGGGAAACTACAATGAGCAGTTCTTC. Its translation: CATAVTKIDRGNYNEQFF.

The V and J genes are TRBV4-2 and TRBJ2-1, with TRBD2 matching 11 bases. Per the germline V gene, CDR1 is LGHNA and CDR2 is YNFKEQ. The CDR3 runs to 16 residues. V dropped 1 base and J dropped 10; count of bases not matched to a gene: 9. The CDR3 sequence: CASSQGVSGGVKEQFF. CDR3 in DNA: TGTGCCAGCAGCCAAGGTGTTAGCGGGGGGGTCAAGGAGCAGTTCTTC.

The rearrangement joins TRBV27 to TRBJ2-5; D is possibly TRBD1 (6 bases). Trimming pared 7 bases from V and 4 bases from J, leaving 13 bases between. The CDR3 runs 13 residues. Germline V gives CDR1 MNHEY, CDR2 SMNVEV (reference sequence). CDR3 nucleotide sequence: TGTGCCAGCAAACCCACAGGGAGAGAGACCCAGTACTTC. This sequence encodes CASKPTGRETQYF.

This rearrangement joins TRBV27 to TRBJ2-7; possible D gene TRBD1, 6 bases. The CDR3 is 14 amino acids. Germline assignment: CDR1 MNHEY and CDR2 SMNVEV (reference sequence). V lost 8 bases and J lost 3, with 17 bases in between. As DNA, the CDR3 is TGTGCCAGCGGAGTCACAGGGTTGAGCTACGAGCAGTACTTC. This translates into CASGVTGLSYEQYF.

V and J are TRBV5-1 and TRBJ1-1; 7 nucleotides match TRBD1. Trimming at V came to 1 base and at J to 5 bases, leaving 5 bases not matched to a gene. The CDR3 totals 14 residues. Germline CDR1 SGHRS, CDR2 YFSETQ. CDR3 nucleotides: TGCGCCAGCAGCTTGCGGACAGGCGTGACTGAAGCTTTCTTT. It yields the protein CASSLRTGVTEAFF.

This chain connects TRBV4-3 to TRBJ2-3; 8 bases are a match to TRBD2. CDR3 size: 16 residues. The V gene end was trimmed by 6 bases and the J gene end by 3 bases; junction bases not matched to a gene: 11. Germline assignment: CDR1 LGHNA and CDR2 YSLEER. DNA of the CDR3: TGCGCCAGCAGTCCCACTAGCGGCCGGATTACAGATACGCAGTATTTT. It is translated as CASSPTSGRITDTQYF.

The chain combines TRBV6-5 with TRBJ2-7; TRBD2 matches at 11 bases. The J segment lost 4 bases and the V segment lost 6 bases, leaving 8 bases of the junction unmatched. This CDR3 region has 15 residues. Germline lookup yields CDR1 MNHEY and CDR2 SVGAGI. This chain's CDR3 is CASRGGTSGIYEQYF. As DNA, the CDR3 is TGTGCCAGCAGGGGGGGGACTAGCGGAATATACGAGCAGTACTTC.

This chain links TRBV7-9 with TRBJ2-7; D is undetermined. The CDR3 covers 14 residues. Trimming took off 1 base at V and 1 base at J, with 8 bases between the two ends. The germline CDR1 and CDR2 sequences are SEHNR and FQNEAQ (reference sequence). DNA for the CDR3: TGTGCCAGCAGCTTAGGAGCCGAATCCTACGAGCAGTACTTC. This translates into CASSLGAESYEQYF.

The gene calls are TRBV7-9 and TRBJ2-3; D gene uncertain. V was cut by 8 bases and J by 3 bases, with 21 bases left in between. Germline CDR1 reads SEHNR; CDR2 reads FQNEAQ (reference sequence). This CDR3 is built from 16 residues. The CDR3 coding sequence is TGTGCCAGCCCAAATCCTATTCCGTTCGGTACAGATACGCAGTATTTT. Its protein is CASPNPIPFGTDTQYF.

J is TRBJ2-7 and V is TRBV10-3; 9 nucleotides line up with TRBD1. The CDR3 is 17 amino acids. In germline, CDR1 is ENHRY, CDR2 SYGVKD. V gave up 3 bases and J gave up 2 bases; unmatched junction bases: 11. CDR3 in DNA: TGTGCCATCAGTGACCAGGACAGGGGCGATCTTCCCTACGAGCAGTACTTC. It yields the protein CAISDQDRGDLPYEQYF.

The chain joins TRBV27 to TRBJ2-7; D might be TRBD1 (5 bases). The CDR3 extends over 12 amino acids. Germline-derived CDR1 and CDR2 are MNHEY and SMNVEV (reference sequence). Trimming stripped 8 bases from V and 6 bases from J, with 14 bases between. CDR3 nucleotide sequence: TGTGCCAGCCCAGGATGGGGCGCCGAGCAGTACTTC. Its protein product is CASPGWGAEQYF.

The chain links TRBV7-8 to TRBJ2-7; maybe TRBD1 (5 bases). The germline V gene encodes CDR1 SGHVS and CDR2 FQNEAQ. The CDR3 runs 13 residues. Trimming left V 6 bases short and J 2 bases short, with 11 bases between. DNA for the CDR3: TGTGCCAGCAGTAAAGGGGATACCTACGAGCAGTACTTC. Its translation is CASSKGDTYEQYF.

The V and J genes are TRBV7-2 and TRBJ1-2; a weak D match, TRBD1 (5 bases). Trimming left V 5 bases short and J 2 bases short, with 18 bases between. Germline V gene sequence: CDR1 SGHTA, CDR2 FQGNSA. The CDR3 runs 16 residues. CDR3 region: CASSPSPGRANYGYTF. CDR3 bases: TGTGCCAGCAGCCCTTCCCCAGGGAGGGCCAACTATGGCTACACCTTC. Drawing the rest from reference TRBV7-2 and TRBJ1-2, the complete variable domain is GAGVSQSPSNKVTEKGKDVELRCDPISGHTALYWYRQSLGQGLEFLIYFQGNSAPDKSGLPSDRFSAERTGGSVSTLTIQRTQQEDSAVYLCASSPSPGRANYGYTFGSGTRLTVV.

The chain joins TRBV5-1 to TRBJ2-4; D gene uncertain. V gave up 1 base and J gave up 0 bases, with 5 bases separating them. The CDR3 contains 14 residues. Germline V gene lookup returns CDR1 SGHRS and CDR2 YFSETQ. CDR3 residues: CASSLWPAKNIQYF. The CDR3 DNA reads TGCGCCAGCAGCTTGTGGCCAGCCAAAAACATTCAGTACTTC.